This TCR beta chain was profiled in a study of relationships among human T cell subsets. Regarding the study as a whole: T cell counts were not recorded for a couple of pan T samples processed alongside pan B cells. Over 60% of CD8+ cytotoxic sequences were in clones over 100 reads; regulatory and Th2 had few. Many CDR3s were shared across Th1, Th2 and regulatory subsets.

Subset-specific monoclonal antibody beads were used to isolate T cell subsets. TCR alpha and beta CDR3s were amplified from mRNA by semiquantitative ARM-PCR. Exponential amplification used communal superprimers after tagged nested gene-specific primers in ARM-PCR. TCRdb passed the multiplex PCR reads through MiXCR, listing each CDR3 protein once. The table records fewer than 16,000 distinct CDR3 sequences, around 62% of them present only once. The germline V gene has CDR1 SGHAT and CDR2 FQDESV (reference sequence). The CDR3 loop spans 15 amino acids. With 5 bases removed from V and 1 base from J, the gap between germline ends came to 13 bases. This clonotype has just a few counts. Its target is unknown.

The sample comprised total T cells sorted from blood. The sequence came from a man aged 40-50 years in good health. The rearrangement links TRBV11-1 to TRBJ2-3; no clear D gene. The CDR3 loop reads CASSLDGAGTDTQYF. The DNA of the CDR3 is TGTGCCAGCAGCCTGGACGGCGCCGGCACAGATACGCAGTATTTT. The full variable domain, its missing parts supplied by reference TRBV11-1 and TRBJ2-3, is EAEVAQSPRYKITEKSQAVAFWCDPISGHATLYWYRQILGQGPELLVQFQDESVVDDSQLPKDRFSAERLKGVDSTLKIQPAELGDSAMYLCASSLDGAGTDTQYFGPGTRLTVL.